Below are 26 T cell receptor beta chains sequenced from a single sample in a study of blood T cell repertoires in COVID-19. Produced via immunoSEQ multiplex PCR; TCRdb's table is partial and in-frame only. This sample has approximately 300,000 clones, with 85% found just once. The specimen was PBMCs or T cells enriched from blood (not recorded which). All receptors come from a woman aged 25 to 45 who had been exposed to COVID-19.

The genes are TRBV9 and TRBJ2-1, with D perhaps matching TRBD1 (5 bases). The CDR3 runs 14 residues. V shed 0 bases and J shed 9 bases, with 13 bases lying between them. CDR1 is SGDLS, CDR2 YYNGEE, per germline. The CDR3 sequence: CASSVGSRVGEQFF. CDR3 DNA: TGTGCCAGCAGCGTAGGATCCAGGGTTGGTGAGCAGTTCTTC. Supplemented by reference TRBV9 and TRBJ2-1, the full variable domain reads DSGVTQTPKHLITATGQRVTLRCSPRSGDLSVYWYQQSLDQGLQFLIQYYNGEERAKGNILERFSAQQFPDLHSELNLSSLELGDSALYFCASSVGSRVGEQFFGPGTRLTVL.

Here the CDR3 DNA reads TGTGCCTGGAGCGGGCAGGGTGACGCTGAAGCTTTCTTT. It yields the protein CAWSGQGDAEAFF. The chain combines TRBV30 with TRBJ1-1; D might be TRBD1 (5 bases). Between the trimmed V and J ends, which lost 3 bases and 6 bases, there was a span of 14 bases. Germline-derived CDR1 and CDR2 are GTSNPN and SVGIG (reference sequence). The CDR3 loop spans 13 amino acids.

The V and J genes are TRBV7-2 and TRBJ2-3; TRBD1 matches 10 bases. V shed 5 bases, J shed 8 bases, and the junction held 7 bases outside the gene matches. The CDR3 consists of 14 residues. The germline V gene encodes CDR1 SGHTA and CDR2 FQGNSA. The CDR3 is CASSLGQGKGTQYF. The CDR3 DNA follows: TGTGCCAGCAGCCTGGGACAGGGGAAAGGTACGCAGTATTTT. The variable domain in full, with the rest retrieved from reference TRBV7-2 and TRBJ2-3, is GAGVSQSPSNKVTEKGKDVELRCDPISGHTALYWYRQSLGQGLEFLIYFQGNSAPDKSGLPSDRFSAERTGGSVSTLTIQRTQQEDSAVYLCASSLGQGKGTQYFGPGTRLTVL.

The chain carries TRBV27 and TRBJ2-7; tentatively, D is TRBD1 (6 bases). The CDR3 runs 13 residues. The ends were cut back, 3 bases at V and 2 bases at J, with 8 bases in the middle. Germline V lookup: CDR1 MNHEY, CDR2 SMNVEV (reference sequence). CDR3 sequence (DNA): TGTGCCAGCAGTTTTCACAGGGCCTACGAGCAGTACTTC. Its protein is CASSFHRAYEQYF.

CDR3 bases: TGTGCCACCAGCAAGACAGCCAGCTCTGGAAACACCATATATTTT. Encoded protein: CATSKTASSGNTIYF. This rearrangement joins TRBV15 to TRBJ1-3; TRBD1 might be the D (5 bases). In germline, CDR1 is LNHNV, CDR2 YYDKDF (reference sequence). V was trimmed by 4 bases and J by 0 bases, leaving 10 bases between them. The CDR3 sequence is 15 residues long.

This chain joins TRBV3-1 (or the pseudogene TRBV3-2) and TRBJ1-4; a possible D gene is TRBD1 (5 bases). This CDR3 contains 20 residues. The V end was cut by 3 bases, the J end by 2 bases, with 25 bases between. Germline loops: CDR1 LGHDT, CDR2 YNNKEL (reference sequence). The CDR3 region is CASSHALGAYTRATNEKLFF. The CDR3 DNA reads as TGTGCCAGCAGCCATGCCCTAGGGGCCTATACCAGGGCGACTAATGAAAAACTGTTTTTT.

CDR3 sequence: CASSLGQGINEQYF. CDR3 nucleotide sequence: TGCGCCAGCAGCTTGGGACAGGGGATCAACGAGCAGTACTTC. The chain has TRBV5-1 and TRBJ2-7, with 8 bases aligning to TRBD1. Germline loops: CDR1 SGHRS, CDR2 YFSETQ. The V and J ends lost 0 bases and 5 bases, in that order; junction bases with no gene match: 4. The CDR3 runs 14 residues. The whole variable domain, filled in from reference TRBV5-1 and TRBJ2-7, reads KAGVTQTPRYLIKTRGQQVTLSCSPISGHRSVSWYQQTPGQGLQFLFEYFSETQRNKGNFPGRFSGRQFSNSRSEMNVSTLELGDSALYLCASSLGQGINEQYFGPGTRLTVT.

The genes are TRBV30 and TRBJ2-7; D is perhaps TRBD2 (7 bases). Germline CDR1 reads GTSNPN; CDR2 reads SVGIG (reference sequence). There are 15 residues in the CDR3. Trimming cost V 1 base and J 2 bases, with 15 bases left between them. The CDR3 loop reads CAWSAAGARTYEQYF. The CDR3 bases are TGTGCCTGGAGTGCGGCGGGGGCGAGAACCTACGAGCAGTACTTC.

The chain employs TRBV7-3 and TRBJ2-7, with TRBD1 matching over 8 bases. Germline loops: CDR1 SGHTA, CDR2 FQGTGA. The V segment lost 5 bases and the J segment 6 bases; nucleotides outside the gene matches: 3. This CDR3 has 12 amino acids. The CDR3 protein is CASSPTGGEQYF. The CDR3 coding sequence is TGTGCCAGCAGCCCCACAGGGGGCGAGCAGTACTTC.

The rearrangement joins TRBV5-1 to TRBJ2-1; 8 nucleotides line up with TRBD2. Trimming removed 3 bases from V and 2 bases from J; junction bases left unmatched: 4. The length of the CDR3 is 15 residues. Germline values: CDR1 SGHRS, CDR2 YFSETQ. As DNA, the CDR3 is TGCGCCAGCAGCTATGCGGGGGGCGCCTACAATGAGCAGTTCTTC. The encoded protein is CASSYAGGAYNEQFF.

The genes are TRBV30 and TRBJ1-6, with 9 bases identical to TRBD1. J gave up 6 bases and V 0 bases, and 6 bases lay outside the gene matches. The CDR3 is made up of 16 amino acids. Germline values: CDR1 GTSNPN, CDR2 SVGIG (reference sequence). The CDR3 DNA follows: TGTGCCTGGAGTGTACCCTTGGGACAGGGTAATTCACCCCTCCACTTT. This codes for CAWSVPLGQGNSPLHF.

The chain has TRBV19 and TRBJ1-2; possibly TRBD1 for D (5 bases). Trimming cost V 0 bases and J 2 bases, with 10 bases left between them. The CDR3 length is 15 residues. Germline-derived CDR1 and CDR2 are LNHDA and SQIVND (reference sequence). CDR3 coding DNA: TGTGCCAGTAGTATAGATAGGACAAAGAACTATGGCTACACCTTC. Amino acids: CASSIDRTKNYGYTF.

The CDR3 DNA follows: TGTGCCAGCAGTGCACAGGGGGCAAGGGAGACCCAGTACTTC. Translating gives CASSAQGARETQYF. The rearrangement joins TRBV2 to TRBJ2-5; 9 positions match TRBD1. Germline CDR1 SNHLY, CDR2 FYNNEI. The junction had 5 bases not matched to a gene; V was cut back by 4 bases and J by 5 bases. The CDR3 has 14 residues.

The chain employs TRBV11-2 and TRBJ2-5, with D perhaps TRBD1 (5 bases). Germline V gene data show CDR1 as SGHAT and CDR2 as FQNNGV. With 5 bases removed from V and 7 bases from J, the gap between germline ends came to 8 bases. This CDR3 is built from 11 residues. The CDR3 DNA reads as TGTGCCAGCAGCGGAGACAGGACCCAGTACTTC. Protein product: CASSGDRTQYF.

In this sample, this clone turned up a few times. This chain uses TRBV30 with TRBJ1-1; D perhaps matches TRBD1 (5 bases). Per the germline V gene, CDR1 is GTSNPN and CDR2 is SVGIG (reference sequence). The CDR3 spans 14 residues. V lost 1 base and J 4 bases, leaving 13 bases between the germline ends. The CDR3 here is CAWSEGWGGTEAFF. DNA for the CDR3: TGTGCCTGGAGTGAGGGTTGGGGGGGCACTGAAGCTTTCTTT.

The chain is built from TRBV5-6 and TRBJ2-5; unclear D gene. V lost 4 bases, J lost 1 base, and 8 bases lay in between. In germline, CDR1 is SGHDT, CDR2 YYEEEE. This CDR3 comprises 13 residues. The CDR3 coding sequence is TGTGCCAGCAGCGCCCTAGGCCAAGAGACCCAGTACTTC. This encodes CASSALGQETQYF.

This chain connects TRBV5-1 to TRBJ2-2; D remains ambiguous. From germline, CDR1 is SGHRS and CDR2 YFSETQ. This CDR3 contains 16 residues. Trimming cost V 4 bases and J 1 base, with 14 bases left between them. Here the CDR3 DNA reads TGCGCCAGCAGCCCAGACACCTCTGGGAACACCGGGGAGCTGTTTTTT. It specifies CASSPDTSGNTGELFF.

The CDR3 protein is CASSQDGRRRQYF. In DNA, the CDR3 is TGTGCCAGCAGCCAAGATGGTCGGAGGAGACAGTACTTC. The chain joins TRBV3-1 (or the pseudogene TRBV3-2) to TRBJ2-7; possibly TRBD2 for D (5 bases). Germline V lookup: CDR1 LGHDT, CDR2 YNNKEL (reference sequence). V was clipped by 0 bases and J by 10 bases, with 13 bases between them. The CDR3 is 13 amino acids.

The chain recombines TRBV2 with TRBJ2-1; D may be TRBD1 (5 bases). Germline CDR1 SNHLY, CDR2 FYNNEI. The CDR3 runs to 16 residues. V shed 3 bases and J shed 2 bases, with 14 bases lying between them. The CDR3 sequence: CASSDGPGPPYNEQFF. DNA of the CDR3: TGTGCCAGCAGTGATGGGCCAGGGCCACCCTACAATGAGCAGTTCTTC. Combining the CDR3 with reference TRBV2 and TRBJ2-1 gives the whole variable domain EPEVTQTPSHQVTQMGQEVILRCVPISNHLYFYWYRQILGQKVEFLVSFYNNEISEKSEIFDDQFSVERPDGSNFTLKIRSTKLEDSAMYFCASSDGPGPPYNEQFFGPGTRLTVL.

The gene calls are TRBV6-5 and TRBJ2-6, with D possibly being TRBD2 (5 bases). Germline V gives CDR1 MNHEY, CDR2 SVGAGI. This CDR3 is 14 amino acids long. With 2 bases removed from V and 4 bases from J, the gap between germline ends came to 6 bases. CDR3 DNA: TGTGCCAGCAGTTACGCGGGCGGGGCCAACGTCCTGACTTTC. It specifies CASSYAGGANVLTF.

The chain has TRBV6-5 and TRBJ2-2, with a tentative D call TRBD1 (6 bases). Germline CDR1 and CDR2: MNHEY and SVGAGI. Trimming pared 9 bases from V and 3 bases from J, leaving 14 bases between. This CDR3 is 14 amino acids long. CDR3 sequence (DNA): TGTGCCAGTAACAGGGCGAGGGACACCGGGGAGCTGTTTTTT. This codes for CASNRARDTGELFF.

This chain links TRBV27 with TRBJ1-6; 8 nucleotides agree with TRBD1. Germline V CDR1 and CDR2: MNHEY, SMNVEV (reference sequence). The V segment lost 2 bases and the J segment 10 bases; nucleotides outside the gene matches: 7. The CDR3 has 15 residues. Here the CDR3 DNA reads TGTGCCAGCAGTTTACCCACAGGGGGTAGGTCACCCCTCCACTTT. It specifies CASSLPTGGRSPLHF.

The chain is built from TRBV9 and TRBJ1-2; TRBD1 matches at 8 bases. V shed 0 bases and J 4 bases; nucleotides not matched to a gene: 8. Germline V gene sequence: CDR1 SGDLS, CDR2 YYNGEE. The CDR3 has 16 amino acids. The DNA for the CDR3 is TGTGCCAGCAGCGTAGATTTCTCCGGGACAGGCTATGGCTACACCTTC. Translated, it gives CASSVDFSGTGYGYTF.

This clone was found a few times. The chain uses TRBV5-4 and TRBJ1-4, with a tentative D call TRBD1 (6 bases). Trimming removed 0 bases at V and 6 bases at J, with 12 bases between. The CDR3 consists of 15 residues. CDR1 is SGHNT and CDR2 is YYREEE in the germline V gene (reference sequence). CDR3 residues: CASSLGWGLDEKLFF. The CDR3 DNA reads as TGTGCCAGCAGCTTGGGCTGGGGGCTGGATGAAAAACTGTTTTTT. Full variable domain (missing parts from reference TRBV5-4 and TRBJ1-4): ETGVTQSPTHLIKTRGQQVTLRCSSQSGHNTVSWYQQALGQGPQFIFQYYREEENGRGNFPPRFSGLQFPNYSSELNVNALELDDSALYLCASSLGWGLDEKLFFGSGTQLSVL.

This clone was counted a single time. This chain links TRBV6-5 with TRBJ1-2; D is possibly TRBD1 (6 bases). The ends were cut back, 6 bases at V and 4 bases at J, with 18 bases in the middle. The CDR3 sequence is 15 residues long. From germline, CDR1 is MNHEY and CDR2 SVGAGI. CDR3 in DNA: TGTGCCAGCAGCCCCGACATGCAGGGGACCTATGGCTACACCTTC. Amino acid sequence: CASSPDMQGTYGYTF.

The rearrangement links TRBV6-2 or TRBV6-3 to TRBJ1-1, with TRBD1 identical over 8 bases. The V gene end was trimmed by 4 bases and the J gene end by 4 bases; junction bases not matched to a gene: 5. Germline V gives CDR1 MNHEY, CDR2 SVGEGT. CDR3 size: 14 residues. CDR3 DNA: TGTGCCAGCAGTTCACGGACAGGGACCACTGAAGCTTTCTTT. Translating gives CASSSRTGTTEAFF.